A single sample is the source of the 8 T cell receptor beta chains below, sequenced in a study of control samples from healthy donors and cancer patients. The table came from immunoSEQ multiplex PCR; TCRdb's copy has only in-frame clones and leaves some out. The profile shows 94,000 or so clones, roughly 80% of them singletons. The sequenced material came from PBMCs. These receptors were obtained from an older man with lung cancer.

The chain uses TRBV7-3 and TRBJ2-1; 12 bases are a match to TRBD2. The length of the CDR3 is 15 residues. CDR1 is SGHTA and CDR2 is FQGTGA in the germline V gene. V dropped 3 bases and J dropped 9; count of bases not matched to a gene: 6. CDR3 nucleotide sequence: TGTGCCAGCAGCTTGTCTAGCGGGGGGGCCATTGAGCAGTTCTTC. Its protein is CASSLSSGGAIEQFF. The whole variable domain, filled in from reference TRBV7-3 and TRBJ2-1, reads GAGVSQTPSNKVTEKGKYVELRCDPISGHTALYWYRQSLGQGPEFLIYFQGTGAADDSGLPNDRFFAVRPEGSVSTLKIQRTERGDSAVYLCASSLSSGGAIEQFFGPGTRLTVL.

This CDR3 reads CASATSGGARETQYF. The CDR3 DNA follows: TGTGCCAGCGCGACTAGCGGGGGGGCCCGGGAGACCCAGTACTTC. V is TRBV28 and J is TRBJ2-5; 14 nucleotides match TRBD2. Per the germline V gene, CDR1 is MDHEN and CDR2 is SYDVKM. V lost 8 bases to trimming and J lost 5 bases; unmatched junction nucleotides: 7. The CDR3 has 15 residues.

This clone was seen a single time. This chain uses TRBV6-5 with TRBJ2-7, with no clear D. The CDR3 is 12 residues long. Between the trimmed V and J ends, which lost 6 bases and 3 bases, there was a span of 9 bases. CDR1 and CDR2 from the germline V gene are MNHEY and SVGAGI. The CDR3 sequence: CASSQVDYEQYF. CDR3 DNA sequence: TGTGCCAGCAGCCAAGTTGACTACGAGCAGTACTTC.

This clone was observed once. The CDR3 DNA reads TGTGCCAGCAGTCCCCGACCACAGGGGAACACTGAAGCTTTCTTT. Translating it yields CASSPRPQGNTEAFF. The chain links TRBV27 to TRBJ1-1; maybe TRBD1 (6 bases). Germline CDR1 is MNHEY and CDR2 is SMNVEV (reference sequence). The CDR3 extends over 15 amino acids. Trimming removed 5 bases from V and 1 base from J, with 14 bases in between.

The chain has TRBV18 and TRBJ2-5, with 8 bases matching TRBD1. The germline V gene encodes CDR1 KGHSH and CDR2 LQKENI. V shed 3 bases, J shed 5 bases, and the junction held 5 bases outside the gene matches. This CDR3 is 14 amino acids long. The CDR3 sequence: CASSPRGLRETQYF. The CDR3 DNA follows: TGTGCCAGCTCACCCAGGGGGCTTCGGGAGACCCAGTACTTC.

The chain has TRBV9 and TRBJ1-1; 9 bases map to TRBD1. V lost 0 bases and J lost 5; bases outside the gene matches: 2. CDR1 is SGDLS and CDR2 is YYNGEE in the germline V gene. The CDR3 runs 14 residues. CDR3 sequence reads: CASSVVGQGTEAFF. The CDR3 bases are TGTGCCAGCAGCGTAGTAGGACAGGGGACTGAAGCTTTCTTT.

V usage is TRBV11-2 and J usage is TRBJ2-7; possible D gene TRBD2, 7 bases. This CDR3 region has 14 residues. The germline gives CDR1 SGHAT, CDR2 FQNNGV. Trimming shortened V by 4 bases and J by 4 bases, and 14 bases separated the two germline ends. CDR3: CASSSGGPGYEQYF. The DNA of the CDR3 is TGTGCCAGCAGCTCCGGGGGGCCCGGGTACGAGCAGTACTTC. Combining the CDR3 with reference TRBV11-2 and TRBJ2-7 gives the whole variable domain EAGVAQSPRYKIIEKRQSVAFWCNPISGHATLYWYQQILGQGPKLLIQFQNNGVVDDSQLPKDRFSAERLKGVDSTLKIQPAKLEDSAVYLCASSSGGPGYEQYFGPGTRLTVT.

Only one count was recorded for this clone. This chain links TRBV12-3 or TRBV12-4 with TRBJ2-7, with TRBD2 as a possible D gene (5 bases). Trimming removed 5 bases at V and 7 bases at J, with 12 bases between. CDR3 length equals 12 residues. CDR3 residues: CASSLQRLEQYF. The CDR3 DNA sequence: TGTGCCAGCAGTCTCCAGCGGTTAGAGCAGTACTTC.